This TCR beta chain was observed in a study of blood T cell repertoires in COVID-19. In the study overall: Both acute and convalescent COVID-19 samples were obtained from the United States, Italy and Spain.

Method: immunoSEQ multiplex PCR; TCRdb's copy keeps in-frame clones and lacks some. The sample shows more than 85,000 clones, about 85% of them seen only once. The CDR3 has 17 residues. The V gene end was trimmed by 6 bases and the J gene end by 5 bases; junction bases not matched to a gene: 17. Per germline, CDR1 KGHSH and CDR2 LQKENI. V gene TRBV18 combines with J gene TRBJ1-1, with 8 bases matching TRBD1. The specimen was peripheral blood. This TCR was recovered from an elderly man with acute or convalescent COVID-19. DNA for the CDR3: TGTGCCAGCTCGTGGTCCGGCATGGACAGGGTGGTAACTGAAGCTTTCTTT. It translates to CASSWSGMDRVVTEAFF.